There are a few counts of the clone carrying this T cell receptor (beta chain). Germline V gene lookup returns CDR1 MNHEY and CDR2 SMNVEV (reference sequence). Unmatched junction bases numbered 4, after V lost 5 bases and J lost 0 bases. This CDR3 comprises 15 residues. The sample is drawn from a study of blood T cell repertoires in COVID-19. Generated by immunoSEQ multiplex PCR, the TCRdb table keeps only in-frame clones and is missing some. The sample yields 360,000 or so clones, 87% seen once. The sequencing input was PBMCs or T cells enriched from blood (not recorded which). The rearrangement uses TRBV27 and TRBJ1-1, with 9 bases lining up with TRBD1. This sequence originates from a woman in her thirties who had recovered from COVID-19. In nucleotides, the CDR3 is TGTGCCAGCAGTATCACAGGGGGCTTGAACACTGAAGCTTTCTTT. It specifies CASSITGGLNTEAFF.